This TCR beta chain is from a study of cytomegalovirus exposure and HLA in healthy donors. Study conclusions and caveats: The study flagged approximately 180 TCR beta chains as cytomegalovirus-associated. A subsequent analysis found that TCR clusters from the first cohort also tended to co-occur in the 130 or so validation repertoires, with approximately 94% of cluster scores above 0.

Donors came from a validation cohort of over a hundred subjects, distinct from the first 666-subject cohort. As to this clone: Its antigen is not identified.

Sequenced by immunoSEQ multiplex PCR; TCRdb stores in-frame clones only, minus some. Of around 160,000 clones in the sample, 91% are singletons; the top ten hold 3% to 3.5%. V lost 5 bases to trimming and J lost 0 bases, with 11 bases between them. The CDR3 is 14 residues long. The germline V gene has CDR1 LNHDA and CDR2 SQIVND (reference sequence). Sequenced sample: PBMCs. The chain couples TRBV19 to TRBJ2-7; D ambiguous. The source of this sequence is a woman between 18 and 30 years old in good health and CMV-seropositive. CDR3 sequence: CASSLVRNSYEQYF. The DNA of the CDR3 is TGTGCCAGTAGTCTGGTGCGAAACTCCTACGAGCAGTACTTC.